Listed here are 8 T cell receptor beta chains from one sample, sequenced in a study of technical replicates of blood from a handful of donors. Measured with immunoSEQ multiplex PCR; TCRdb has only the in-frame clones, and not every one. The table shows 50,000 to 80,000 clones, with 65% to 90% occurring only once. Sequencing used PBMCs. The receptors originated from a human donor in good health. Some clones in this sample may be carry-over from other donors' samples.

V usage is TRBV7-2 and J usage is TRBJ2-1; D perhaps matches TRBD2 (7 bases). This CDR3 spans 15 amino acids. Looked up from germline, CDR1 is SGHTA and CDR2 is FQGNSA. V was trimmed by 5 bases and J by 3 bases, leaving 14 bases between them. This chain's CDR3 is CASSPPRGGYNEQFF. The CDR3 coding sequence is TGTGCCAGCAGCCCCCCTAGGGGGGGCTACAATGAGCAGTTCTTC. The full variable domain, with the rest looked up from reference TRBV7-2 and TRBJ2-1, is GAGVSQSPSNKVTEKGKDVELRCDPISGHTALYWYRQSLGQGLEFLIYFQGNSAPDKSGLPSDRFSAERTGGSVSTLTIQRTQQEDSAVYLCASSPPRGGYNEQFFGPGTRLTVL.

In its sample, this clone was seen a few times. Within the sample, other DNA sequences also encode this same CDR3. CDR3 protein: CASSLEGNSNQPQHF. CDR3 bases: TGTGCCAGCAGCTTAGAGGGGAATAGCAATCAGCCCCAGCATTTT. V gene TRBV7-2 combines with J gene TRBJ1-5; TRBD1 might be the D (5 bases). CDR3 size: 15 residues. CDR1 SGHTA and CDR2 FQGNSA come from the germline V gene. V was shortened by 1 base and J by 0 bases, with 7 bases between the two germline ends. The full variable domain, in which reference TRBV7-2 and TRBJ1-5 provide the parts outside the CDR3, is GAGVSQSPSNKVTEKGKDVELRCDPISGHTALYWYRQSLGQGLEFLIYFQGNSAPDKSGLPSDRFSAERTGGSVSTLTIQRTQQEDSAVYLCASSLEGNSNQPQHFGDGTRLSIL.

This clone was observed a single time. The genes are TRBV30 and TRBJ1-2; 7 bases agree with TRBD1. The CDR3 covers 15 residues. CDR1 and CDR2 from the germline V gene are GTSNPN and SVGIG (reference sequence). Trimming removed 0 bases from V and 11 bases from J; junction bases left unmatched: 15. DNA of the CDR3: TGTGCCTGGAGTGTAAACTGGGCAGGGGGGCGTTCGTACACCTTC. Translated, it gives CAWSVNWAGGRSYTF.

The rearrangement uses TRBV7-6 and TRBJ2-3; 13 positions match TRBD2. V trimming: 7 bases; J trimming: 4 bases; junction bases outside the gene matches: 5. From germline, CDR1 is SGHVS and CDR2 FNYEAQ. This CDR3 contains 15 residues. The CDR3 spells CASTPGLAGADTQYF. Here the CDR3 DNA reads TGTGCCAGCACCCCCGGACTAGCGGGGGCAGATACGCAGTATTTT.

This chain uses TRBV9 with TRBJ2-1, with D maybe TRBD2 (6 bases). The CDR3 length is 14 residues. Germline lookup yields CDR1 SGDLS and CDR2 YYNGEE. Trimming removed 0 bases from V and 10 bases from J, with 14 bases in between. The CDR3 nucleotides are TGTGCCAGCAGCGTAGTCGGGACTCATGAGGAGCAGTTCTTC. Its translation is CASSVVGTHEEQFF.

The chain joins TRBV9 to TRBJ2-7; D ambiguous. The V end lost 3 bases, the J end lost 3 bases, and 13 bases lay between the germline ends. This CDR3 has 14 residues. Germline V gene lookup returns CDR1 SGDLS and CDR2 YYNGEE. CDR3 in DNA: TGTGCCAGCAGCGCCTACTCAAGGAGCTACGAGCAGTACTTC. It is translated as CASSAYSRSYEQYF.

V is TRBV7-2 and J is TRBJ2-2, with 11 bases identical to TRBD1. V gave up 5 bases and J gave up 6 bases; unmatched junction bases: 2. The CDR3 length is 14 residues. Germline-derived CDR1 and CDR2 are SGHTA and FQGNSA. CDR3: CASSPDRGPGELFF. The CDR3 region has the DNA TGTGCCAGCAGCCCGGACAGGGGGCCCGGGGAGCTGTTTTTT.

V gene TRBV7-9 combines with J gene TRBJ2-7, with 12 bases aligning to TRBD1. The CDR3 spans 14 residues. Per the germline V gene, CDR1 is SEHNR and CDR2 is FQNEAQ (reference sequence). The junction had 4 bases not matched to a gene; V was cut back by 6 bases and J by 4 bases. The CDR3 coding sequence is TGTGCCAGCAGGGGGACAGGGGGCTCATACGAGCAGTACTTC. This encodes CASRGTGGSYEQYF.